One T cell receptor beta chain is described in this entry. This specimen comes from a study of blood T cell repertoires in COVID-19. For the study at large: Sources were T cells, B-cell-depleted T cells, or PBMCs; the material itself was cDNA or gDNA.

Germline V gene data show CDR1 as SGDLS and CDR2 as YYNGEE. Trimming took 4 bases from V and 5 from J, leaving 19 bases between them. The CDR3 runs to 17 residues. Here immunoSEQ multiplex PCR was the method, and the copy in TCRdb shows in-frame clones only, minus some. This table has 25,000 to 35,000 clones, approximately 89% appearing once. The gene calls are TRBV9 and TRBJ1-6; a weak D match, TRBD1 (6 bases). This clonotype was sampled from a human donor in a cohort sampled during active COVID-19. The sample taken for sequencing was peripheral blood. The CDR3 is CASSPRNRERNNSPLHF. Here the CDR3 DNA reads TGTGCCAGCAGCCCTCGGAACAGGGAACGGAATAATTCACCCCTCCACTTT.